This T cell receptor beta chain was recovered during a study of neurological immune-mediated disorders. Study-wide context: About 90% of the roughly 35 multiple sclerosis patients had relapsing-remitting disease; 3 had secondary progressive.

In each sequencing run, over 180 million TCR-beta sequences were generated from 15-18 subjects. TCRdb ran MiXCR on the 5' RACE reads and lists one entry per CDR3 protein. The sample has 40,000 or so distinct CDR3 sequences; 2% to 2.5% are singletons. CDR1 and CDR2 (germline): SQVTM, ANQGSEA. The CDR3 spans 13 residues. Between the trimmed V and J ends, which lost 4 bases and 1 base, there was a span of 10 bases. Study outcomes and limitations: Multiple sclerosis was found to have the least TCR clonal expansion, below healthy controls, and HTLV-1-associated myelopathy the most. One related-CDR3 cluster, identified by phylogenetic grouping, held the repertoires of 18 of 34 multiple sclerosis patients and was a possible signature.

This clonotype was counted many times. The target antigen is unknown. The gene calls are TRBV29-1 and TRBJ1-1, with D possibly TRBD1 on 6 matching bases. The origin of this receptor is a man aged 30 to 39 with multiple sclerosis. Source material: PBMCs. DNA of the CDR3: TGCAGCGTTGGAGGACAGTGGAACACTGAAGCTTTCTTT. Its translation is CSVGGQWNTEAFF.